The clone carrying this TCR beta chain has more than one count but fewer than ten. The record originates from a study of blood T cell repertoires in COVID-19. Study background: The study drew acute and convalescent COVID-19 samples from the United States, Italy and Spain. PBMCs, B-cell-depleted T cells, or T cells were the source of the cDNA or gDNA that made up the material.

This CDR3 contains 14 residues. Per the study methods: Researchers report that nucleated cell counts were estimated from reference gene primer amplification. The table came from immunoSEQ multiplex PCR; TCRdb's copy has only in-frame clones and leaves some out. That table supplies the V and J calls and clone size; D and trimming were determined from the DNA. The sample records roughly 52,000 clones, approximately 87% being singletons. Input material: peripheral blood. This clonotype was sampled from a middle-aged man with acute or convalescent COVID-19. The chain links TRBV21-1 to TRBJ1-5; TRBD1 is the table's D call, not checked against the DNA. TRBV21-1 is noted as a pseudogene. CDR3 DNA: TGTGCCAGCAGCCGTCGACAGGGGGATCAGCCCCAGCATTTT. It specifies CASSRRQGDQPQHF.